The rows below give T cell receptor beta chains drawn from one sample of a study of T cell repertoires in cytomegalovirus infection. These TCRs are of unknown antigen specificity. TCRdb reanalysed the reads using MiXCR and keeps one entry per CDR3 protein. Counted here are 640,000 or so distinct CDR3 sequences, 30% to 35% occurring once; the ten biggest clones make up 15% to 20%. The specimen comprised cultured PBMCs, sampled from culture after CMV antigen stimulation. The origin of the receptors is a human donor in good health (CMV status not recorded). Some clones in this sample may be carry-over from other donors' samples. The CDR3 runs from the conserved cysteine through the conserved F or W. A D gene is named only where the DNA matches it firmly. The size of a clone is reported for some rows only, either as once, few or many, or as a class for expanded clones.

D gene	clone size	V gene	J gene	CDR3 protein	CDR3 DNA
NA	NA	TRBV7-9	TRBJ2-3	CASEDGTTDTQYF	TGTGCCAGCGAAGACGGGACCACAGATACGCAGTATTTT
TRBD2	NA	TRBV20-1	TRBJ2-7	CSAPAGGSSYEQYF	TGCAGTGCTCCAGCGGGGGGGAGCTCCTACGAGCAGTACTTC
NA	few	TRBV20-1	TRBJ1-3	CSARAPGAGNTIYF	TGCAGTGCTAGGGCTCCGGGGGCCGGAAACACCATATATTTT
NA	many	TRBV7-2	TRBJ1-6	CASSLTGIDSPLHF	TGTGCCAGCAGCTTAACAGGGATCGATTCACCCCTCCACTTT
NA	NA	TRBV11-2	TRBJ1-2	CASSLMGRSQANYGYTF	TGTGCCAGCAGCTTAATGGGGAGATCCCAAGCTAACTATGGCTACACCTTC
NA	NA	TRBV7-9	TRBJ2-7	CASSPTSGPRQYF	TGTGCCAGCAGCCCCACCTCGGGGCCAAGGCAGTACTTC
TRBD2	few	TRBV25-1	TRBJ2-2	CASSAASGTNTGELFF	TGTGCCAGCAGTGCGGCTAGCGGAACGAACACCGGGGAGCTGTTTTTT
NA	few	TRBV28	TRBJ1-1	CASSFIHGGGTEAFF	TGTGCCAGCAGTTTTATTCATGGCGGTGGGACTGAAGCTTTCTTT
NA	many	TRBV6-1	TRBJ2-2	CASSVSAGWTGELFF	TGTGCCAGCAGTGTGTCGGCAGGGTGGACCGGGGAGCTGTTTTTT
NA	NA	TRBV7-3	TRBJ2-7	CASSLLREPDEQYF	TGTGCCAGCAGCTTACTACGGGAGCCTGATGAGCAGTACTTC
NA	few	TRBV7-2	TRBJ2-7	CASSLAGLVSEQYF	TGTGCCAGCAGCTTAGCGGGACTGGTTTCGGAGCAGTACTTC
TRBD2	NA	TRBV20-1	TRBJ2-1	CSASEGGPYNEQFF	TGCAGTGCTAGTGAGGGAGGGCCTTACAATGAGCAGTTCTTC
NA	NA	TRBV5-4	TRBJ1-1	CASSLGAGVGGDEAFF	TGTGCCAGCAGCTTGGGTGCAGGGGTAGGTGGGGATGAAGCTTTCTTT
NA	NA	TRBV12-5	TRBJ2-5	CASGSGYGTQYF	TGTGCTAGTGGATCGGGATACGGGACCCAGTACTTC
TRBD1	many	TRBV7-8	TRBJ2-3	CASSLRTDRGGHTDTQYF	TGTGCCAGCAGCTTACGGACCGACAGGGGGGGTCACACAGATACGCAGTATTTT
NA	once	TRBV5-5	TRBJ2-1	CASSPISGTGAYNEQFF	TGTGCCAGCAGCCCAATTTCCGGGACTGGAGCCTACAATGAGCAGTTCTTC
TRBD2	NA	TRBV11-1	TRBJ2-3	CASSPGGFPDTQYF	TGTGCCAGCAGCCCCGGGGGGTTCCCAGATACGCAGTATTTT
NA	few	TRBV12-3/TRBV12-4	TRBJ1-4	CASSLYRLSNEKLFF	TGTGCCAGCAGTTTGTACAGACTCTCCAATGAAAAACTGTTTTTT
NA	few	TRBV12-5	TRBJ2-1	CASGLVLWGASYNEQFF	TGTGCTAGTGGTTTGGTACTATGGGGGGCATCCTACAATGAGCAGTTCTTC
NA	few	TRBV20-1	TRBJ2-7	CSARPDYEQYF	TGCAGTGCTCGCCCCGACTACGAGCAGTACTTC
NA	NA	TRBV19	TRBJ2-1	CASSIGGRWQFF	TGTGCCAGTAGTATCGGGGGGCGATGGCAGTTCTTC
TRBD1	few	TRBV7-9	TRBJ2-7	CASSPRLGDRVFYEQYF	TGTGCCAGCAGCCCCCGGCTAGGGGACAGGGTCTTCTACGAGCAGTACTTC
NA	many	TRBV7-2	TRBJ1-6	CASSLVDRGPLHF	TGTGCCAGCAGCTTAGTCGACAGAGGTCCCCTCCACTTT
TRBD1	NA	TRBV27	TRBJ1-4	CASSQGTGDEKLFF	TGTGCCAGCAGTCAAGGGACAGGGGATGAAAAACTGTTTTTT
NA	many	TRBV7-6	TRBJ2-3	CASSLGGPTDTQYF	TGTGCCAGCAGCTTAGGAGGTCCCACAGATACGCAGTATTTT
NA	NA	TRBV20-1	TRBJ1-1	CSARSDPDTEAFF	TGCAGTGCTAGATCTGACCCAGACACTGAAGCTTTCTTT
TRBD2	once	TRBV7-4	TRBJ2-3	CASSWAASGGADTQYF	TGTGCCAGCAGCTGGGCTGCTAGCGGGGGGGCAGATACGCAGTATTTT
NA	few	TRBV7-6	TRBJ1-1	CASSLEIGVNTEAFF	TGTGCCAGCAGCTTAGAGATAGGAGTGAACACTGAAGCTTTCTTT
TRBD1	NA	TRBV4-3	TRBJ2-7	CASSQLPGQPYEQYF	TGCGCCAGCAGCCAACTTCCGGGACAGCCCTACGAGCAGTACTTC
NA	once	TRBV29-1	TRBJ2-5	CSVKVGEASGTQYF	TGCAGCGTTAAAGTGGGGGAGGCTTCTGGGACCCAGTACTTC
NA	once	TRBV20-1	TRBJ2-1	CSASVGPNEQFF	TGCAGTGCTAGTGTGGGTCCCAATGAGCAGTTCTTC
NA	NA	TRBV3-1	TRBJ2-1	CASSRRHPPRDEQFF	TGTGCCAGCAGCCGACGACACCCGCCGAGGGATGAGCAGTTCTTC
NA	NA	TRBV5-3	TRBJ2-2	CASSQARGWTGELFF	TGTGCCAGCAGCCAGGCCCGAGGTTGGACCGGGGAGCTGTTTTTT
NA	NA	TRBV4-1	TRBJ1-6	CASSQALWVHPYNSPLHF	TGCGCCAGCAGCCAAGCCTTGTGGGTGCACCCTTATAATTCACCCCTCCACTTT
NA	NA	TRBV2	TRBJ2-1	CASSRSGGRNEQFF	TGTGCCAGCAGTAGGTCGGGGGGCAGGAATGAGCAGTTCTTC
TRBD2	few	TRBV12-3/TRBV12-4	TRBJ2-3	CASSSGGPVHPDTQYF	TGTGCCAGCAGTTCGGGGGGACCCGTCCACCCAGATACGCAGTATTTT
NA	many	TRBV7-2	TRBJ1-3	CASTRIFGNTIYF	TGTGCCAGCACGAGGATTTTCGGAAACACCATATATTTT
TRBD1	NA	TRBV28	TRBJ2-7	CASRDRSSEQYF	TGTGCCAGTCGGGACAGGTCTTCCGAGCAGTACTTC
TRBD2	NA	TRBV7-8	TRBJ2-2	CASSHPGLTRTGELFF	TGTGCCAGCAGCCATCCGGGACTAACTCGCACCGGGGAGCTGTTTTTT
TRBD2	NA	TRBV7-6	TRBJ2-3	CASRVGGDSSTQYF	TGTGCCAGCAGGGTCGGGGGGGACTCGAGTACGCAGTATTTT
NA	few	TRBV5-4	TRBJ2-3	CASQKEAAEGTDTQYF	TGTGCCAGCCAAAAGGAAGCGGCGGAGGGGACAGATACGCAGTATTTT